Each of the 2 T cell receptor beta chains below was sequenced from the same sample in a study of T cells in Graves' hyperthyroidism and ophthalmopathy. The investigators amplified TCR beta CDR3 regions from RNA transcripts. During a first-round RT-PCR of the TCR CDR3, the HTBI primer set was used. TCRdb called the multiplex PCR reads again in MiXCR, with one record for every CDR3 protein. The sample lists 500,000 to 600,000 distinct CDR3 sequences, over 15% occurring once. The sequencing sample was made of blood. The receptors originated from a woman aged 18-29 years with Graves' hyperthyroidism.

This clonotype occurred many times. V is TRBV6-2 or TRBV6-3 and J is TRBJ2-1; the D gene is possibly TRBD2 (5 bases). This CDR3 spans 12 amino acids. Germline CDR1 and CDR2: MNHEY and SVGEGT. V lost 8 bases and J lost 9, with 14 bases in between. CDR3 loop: CASQDWAGEQFF. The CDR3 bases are TGTGCCAGCCAGGACTGGGCGGGTGAGCAGTTCTTC.

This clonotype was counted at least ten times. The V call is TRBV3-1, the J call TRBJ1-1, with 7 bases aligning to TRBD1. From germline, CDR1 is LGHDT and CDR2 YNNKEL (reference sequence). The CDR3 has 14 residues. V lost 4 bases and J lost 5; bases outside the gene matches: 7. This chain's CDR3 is CASSPRQGGTEAFF. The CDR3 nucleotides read TGTGCCAGCAGCCCTCGACAGGGAGGGACTGAAGCTTTCTTT.